The 28 T cell receptor beta chains listed next were all sequenced from one sample in a study of blood T cell repertoires in COVID-19. Repertoires were generated with immunoSEQ multiplex PCR, while TCRdb's copy carries only in-frame clones and drops some. The sample yields some 310,000 clones, about 90% seen once. Sequencing was carried out using peripheral blood. The source of these receptors is a woman younger than 45 with COVID-19, enrolled during active disease.

The chain has TRBV9 and TRBJ2-5; D ambiguous. The CDR3 loop spans 14 amino acids. Trimming shortened V by 0 bases and J by 2 bases, and 8 bases separated the two germline ends. The germline CDR1 and CDR2 sequences are SGDLS and YYNGEE. In nucleotides, the CDR3 is TGTGCCAGCAGCGTAGTGAACAGTCAAGAGACCCAGTACTTC. This codes for CASSVVNSQETQYF.

This chain uses TRBV19 with TRBJ1-1, with TRBD1 matching over 9 bases. The CDR3 runs 13 residues. The germline CDR1 and CDR2 sequences are LNHDA and SQIVND (reference sequence). J was trimmed by 6 bases and V by 3 bases; bases with no gene match: 2. CDR3 region: CASSMGDRAEAFF. DNA for the CDR3: TGTGCCAGTAGTATGGGGGACAGGGCTGAAGCTTTCTTT.

V gene TRBV6-5 combines with J gene TRBJ2-2; D unresolved. Germline values: CDR1 MNHEY, CDR2 SVGAGI. Trimming cost V 6 bases and J 7 bases, with 9 bases left between them. CDR3 length: 12 amino acids. DNA of the CDR3: TGTGCCAGCAGAGAGAGAATCGGGGAGCTGTTTTTT. Protein product: CASRERIGELFF.

In DNA, the CDR3 is TGTGCCAGCTGGGGGGTGAGGGCTTTCTTT. Translation: CASWGVRAFF. The chain is built from TRBV28 and TRBJ1-1; D might be TRBD1 (5 bases). V lost 8 bases and J 11 bases, leaving 12 bases between the germline ends. The CDR3 totals 10 residues. The germline V gene has CDR1 MDHEN and CDR2 SYDVKM.

V gene TRBV29-1 combines with J gene TRBJ1-1; 9 nucleotides agree with TRBD1. Germline CDR1 and CDR2: SQVTM and ANQGSEA. The V and J ends lost 1 base and 4 bases, in that order; junction bases with no gene match: 4. This CDR3 is built from 14 residues. The chain's CDR3 is CSVEGTGAGTEAFF. CDR3 DNA sequence: TGCAGCGTTGAAGGGACAGGGGCGGGCACTGAAGCTTTCTTT.

This clone was seen just once. This chain uses TRBV13 with TRBJ2-1; the D gene is possibly TRBD2 (6 bases). The CDR3 totals 16 residues. The germline V gene has CDR1 PRHDT and CDR2 FYEKMQ (reference sequence). The V end lost 2 bases, the J end lost 3 bases, and 14 bases lay between the germline ends. Here the CDR3 DNA reads TGTGCCAGCAGCTTAAGGGGAGCGGGCGTCTACAATGAGCAGTTCTTC. Its translation is CASSLRGAGVYNEQFF. The whole variable domain, remainder taken from reference TRBV13 and TRBJ2-1, is AAGVIQSPRHLIKEKRETATLKCYPIPRHDTVYWYQQGPGQDPQFLISFYEKMQSDKGSIPDRFSAQQFSDYHSELNMSSLELGDSALYFCASSLRGAGVYNEQFFGPGTRLTVL.

The chain carries TRBV7-2 and TRBJ2-3; no definite D call. Germline lookup yields CDR1 SGHTA and CDR2 FQGNSA. V lost 3 bases to trimming and J lost 4 bases, with 11 bases between them. This CDR3 has 14 residues. The DNA for the CDR3 is TGTGCCAGCAGCTTCCTCCACTCGTCAGATACGCAGTATTTT. Its translation is CASSFLHSSDTQYF.

The V and J genes are TRBV19 and TRBJ2-1; 9 bases are shared with TRBD1. Germline assignment: CDR1 LNHDA and CDR2 SQIVND (reference sequence). The CDR3 is made up of 20 amino acids. Unmatched junction bases numbered 19, after V lost 6 bases and J lost 1 base. CDR3 amino acids: CASSPEGGTGKVGSYNEQFF. The CDR3 DNA reads TGTGCCAGTAGCCCCGAAGGTGGGACAGGGAAAGTGGGTTCCTACAATGAGCAGTTCTTC.

The chain recombines TRBV7-8 with TRBJ1-1; no firm D call. V lost 2 bases and J lost 1, with 11 bases in between. Germline assignment: CDR1 SGHVS and CDR2 FQNEAQ. CDR3 length equals 15 residues. The CDR3 bases are TGTGCCAGCAGCTTACTGGCAGGCGCGAACACTGAAGCTTTCTTT. Amino acid sequence: CASSLLAGANTEAFF.

The rearrangement uses TRBV19 and TRBJ2-1, with 13 bases fitting TRBD2. The germline CDR1 and CDR2 sequences are LNHDA and SQIVND (reference sequence). Trimming took 5 bases from V and 12 from J; bases not matched to a gene: 16. The CDR3 is made up of 17 amino acids. DNA of the CDR3: TGTGCCAGTAGTCCCCTACTAGCGGGAGGGCCCAATTTAGGGCAGTTCTTC. This gives the protein CASSPLLAGGPNLGQFF.

V gene TRBV27 combines with J gene TRBJ2-2; 7 bases fit TRBD1. CDR1 is MNHEY and CDR2 is SMNVEV in the germline V gene (reference sequence). J gave up 0 bases and V 4 bases, and 5 bases lay outside the gene matches. The CDR3 spans 16 residues. CDR3: CASSSRDSANTGELFF. CDR3 nucleotide sequence: TGTGCCAGCAGTTCACGGGACAGCGCGAACACCGGGGAGCTGTTTTTT.

The rearrangement joins TRBV3-1 (or the pseudogene TRBV3-2) to TRBJ1-1; D perhaps matches TRBD1 (5 bases). This CDR3 region has 14 residues. The V gene lost 1 base and the J gene lost 6 bases, with 12 bases spanning the gap. Germline V lookup: CDR1 LGHDT, CDR2 YNNKEL (reference sequence). CDR3 nucleotides: TGTGCCAGCAGCCAAGGGCAGGGAATTGCTGAAGCTTTCTTT. It yields the protein CASSQGQGIAEAFF.

The chain combines TRBV5-6 with TRBJ2-7, with 7 bases matching TRBD1. This CDR3 region has 15 residues. Trimming cost V 0 bases and J 2 bases; bases outside gene matches: 5. Per germline, CDR1 SGHDT and CDR2 YYEEEE. DNA of the CDR3: TGTGCCAGCAGCTTGGGGCCGGACAGGACCTACGAGCAGTACTTC. Amino acid sequence: CASSLGPDRTYEQYF.

This chain links TRBV5-8 with TRBJ1-6; TRBD1 agrees at 11 bases. CDR1 is SGHTS and CDR2 is YDEGEE in the germline V gene. This CDR3 is 15 amino acids long. With V trimmed by 4 bases and J by 7 bases, 4 bases remained unmatched. The CDR3 region has the DNA TGTGCCAGCAGCACGGGGGACAGGGGGAATTCACCCCTCCACTTT. Its translation is CASSTGDRGNSPLHF.

The rearrangement links TRBV5-6 to TRBJ2-3; 10 bases are shared with TRBD2. This CDR3 has 16 residues. After removal of 3 bases from V and 2 bases from J, the junction contained 6 bases not matched to a gene. In germline, CDR1 is SGHDT, CDR2 YYEEEE. The CDR3 is CASSSRTSGITDTQYF. In nucleotides, the CDR3 is TGTGCCAGCAGCTCCCGGACTAGCGGTATCACAGATACGCAGTATTTT.

The chain recombines TRBV7-2 with TRBJ1-1; possibly TRBD1 for D (6 bases). V lost 1 base and J lost 10, with 10 bases in between. The CDR3 is 12 amino acids. Germline loops: CDR1 SGHTA, CDR2 FQGNSA. CDR3 sequence (DNA): TGTGCCAGCAGCTTAGACAGGGCCTCAGCTTTCTTT. Protein: CASSLDRASAFF.

The chain combines TRBV27 with TRBJ1-5; the D is unclear. The CDR3 extends over 19 amino acids. Trimming shortened V by 4 bases and J by 0 bases, and 22 bases separated the two germline ends. CDR1 is MNHEY and CDR2 is SMNVEV in the germline V gene (reference sequence). The CDR3 DNA follows: TGTGCCAGCAGTTCCACTCGGGGAAGCCTAACAGATAGCAATCAGCCCCAGCATTTT. This encodes CASSSTRGSLTDSNQPQHF.

This clone has only one observation. The chain recombines TRBV19 with TRBJ2-6; TRBD1 is a possible D gene (6 bases). V gave up 6 bases and J gave up 2 bases, with 11 bases separating them. The CDR3 length is 15 residues. CDR1 is LNHDA, CDR2 SQIVND, per germline (reference sequence). This CDR3 reads CASSLDRAGANVLTF. The CDR3 DNA follows: TGTGCCAGTAGCCTGGACAGAGCTGGGGCCAACGTCCTGACTTTC.

The chain links TRBV15 to TRBJ1-5; D remains unclear. V was trimmed by 4 bases and J by 6 bases, leaving 10 bases between them. This CDR3 contains 13 residues. The V gene's germline CDR1 is LNHNV and CDR2 YYDKDF (reference sequence). CDR3 region: CATSIRRGQPQHF. CDR3 nucleotides: TGTGCCACCAGCATCAGGCGGGGTCAGCCCCAGCATTTT.

J is TRBJ1-1 and V is TRBV21-1. TRBV21-1 is shown as a pseudogene. The CDR3 consists of 11 residues. CDR3 in DNA: TGTGCCAGCTCGAGAGGAACTGAAGCTTTCTTT. It translates to CASSRGTEAFF.

The J gene is TRBJ2-6, the V gene TRBV5-5, with 7 bases matching TRBD1. Per the germline V gene, CDR1 is SGHKS and CDR2 is YYEKEE (reference sequence). The CDR3 loop spans 18 amino acids. The J segment lost 0 bases and the V segment lost 1 base, leaving 7 bases of the junction unmatched. The CDR3, as DNA: TGTGCCAGCAGCTTGACTGCGACAGGGAACTCTGGGGCCAACGTCCTGACTTTC. Amino acid sequence: CASSLTATGNSGANVLTF. Filled out from reference TRBV5-5 and TRBJ2-6, the complete variable domain reads DAGVTQSPTHLIKTRGQQVTLRCSPISGHKSVSWYQQVLGQGPQFIFQYYEKEERGRGNFPDRFSARQFPNYSSELNVNALLLGDSALYLCASSLTATGNSGANVLTFGAGSRLTVL.

This clone was seen once. V is TRBV5-4 and J is TRBJ1-1; D uncertain. Trimming took 0 bases from V and 7 from J, leaving 13 bases between them. Germline V CDR1 and CDR2: SGHNT, YYREEE (reference sequence). The CDR3 runs 14 residues. The DNA of the CDR3 is TGTGCCAGCAGCTTGGATTCGGGCGGGAATGAAGCTTTCTTT. Translation gives CASSLDSGGNEAFF. The entire variable domain, with the rest obtained from reference TRBV5-4 and TRBJ1-1, is as follows: ETGVTQSPTHLIKTRGQQVTLRCSSQSGHNTVSWYQQALGQGPQFIFQYYREEENGRGNFPPRFSGLQFPNYSSELNVNALELDDSALYLCASSLDSGGNEAFFGQGTRLTVV.

This chain joins TRBV19 and TRBJ1-1, with D possibly TRBD1 on 6 matching bases. Germline CDR1 and CDR2: LNHDA and SQIVND (reference sequence). V was pared by 2 bases and J by 1 base, with 17 bases between. The CDR3 has 17 amino acids. For the CDR3, the DNA is TGTGCCAGTAGTATAATGGTGCGGGGGCAGGAGAACACTGAAGCTTTCTTT. This codes for CASSIMVRGQENTEAFF. Combining the CDR3 with reference TRBV19 and TRBJ1-1 gives the whole variable domain DGGITQSPKYLFRKEGQNVTLSCEQNLNHDAMYWYRQDPGQGLRLIYYSQIVNDFQKGDIAEGYSVSREKKESFPLTVTSAQKNPTAFYLCASSIMVRGQENTEAFFGQGTRLTVV.

The chain recombines TRBV7-9 with TRBJ1-1; D ambiguous. Per the germline V gene, CDR1 is SEHNR and CDR2 is FQNEAQ (reference sequence). V was cut by 1 base and J by 7 bases, with 7 bases left in between. The length of the CDR3 is 12 residues. The DNA of the CDR3 is TGTGCCAGCAGCTTAGTTTCCGTTGAAGCTTTCTTT. Protein: CASSLVSVEAFF.

This chain connects TRBV14 to TRBJ2-3; the match to TRBD1 covers 7 bases. This CDR3 comprises 17 residues. Germline V lookup: CDR1 SGHDN, CDR2 FVKESK. Germline trimming cut 4 bases from V and 4 bases from J; bases unmatched to any gene: 14. The CDR3 region has the DNA TGTGCCAGCAGCCGATACCAGACAGGGCGGGTCGCAGATACGCAGTATTTT. Translated, it gives CASSRYQTGRVADTQYF.

The chain couples TRBV19 to TRBJ1-3, with D perhaps TRBD1 (6 bases). Germline V lookup: CDR1 LNHDA, CDR2 SQIVND (reference sequence). V was pared by 10 bases and J by 0 bases, with 13 bases between. The CDR3 covers 14 residues. CDR3 sequence: CATGNRDSGNTIYF. CDR3 nucleotide sequence: TGTGCCACGGGAAACAGGGACTCTGGAAACACCATATATTTT.

This rearrangement joins TRBV19 to TRBJ1-6; a weak D match, TRBD1 (6 bases). With 4 bases removed from V and 7 bases from J, the gap between germline ends came to 14 bases. Per germline, CDR1 LNHDA and CDR2 SQIVND (reference sequence). The CDR3 length is 15 residues. CDR3 nucleotides: TGTGCCAGTAGTAAATTCAGGGGAGGGAATTCACCCCTCCACTTT. As protein: CASSKFRGGNSPLHF.

V and J are TRBV19 and TRBJ1-1; D call uncertain. The V end lost 1 base, the J end lost 1 base, and 7 bases lay between the germline ends. In germline, CDR1 is LNHDA, CDR2 SQIVND (reference sequence). The CDR3 sequence is 14 residues long. The CDR3 protein is CASSIGGRNTEAFF. The CDR3 bases are TGTGCCAGTAGTATAGGTGGCAGGAACACTGAAGCTTTCTTT.